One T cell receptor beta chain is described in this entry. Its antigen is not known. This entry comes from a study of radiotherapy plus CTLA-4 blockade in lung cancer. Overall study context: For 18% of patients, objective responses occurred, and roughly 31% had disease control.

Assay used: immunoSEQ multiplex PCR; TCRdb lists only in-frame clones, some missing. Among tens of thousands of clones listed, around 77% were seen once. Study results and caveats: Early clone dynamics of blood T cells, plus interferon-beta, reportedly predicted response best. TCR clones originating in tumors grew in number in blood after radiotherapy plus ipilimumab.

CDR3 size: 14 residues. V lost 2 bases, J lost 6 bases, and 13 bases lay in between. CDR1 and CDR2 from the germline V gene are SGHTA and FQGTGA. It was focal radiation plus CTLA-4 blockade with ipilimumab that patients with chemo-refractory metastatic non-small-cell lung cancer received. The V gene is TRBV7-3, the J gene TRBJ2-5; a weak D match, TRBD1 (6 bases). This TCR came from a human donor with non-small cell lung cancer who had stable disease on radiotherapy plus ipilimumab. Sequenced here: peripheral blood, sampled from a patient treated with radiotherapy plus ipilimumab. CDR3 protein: CASSLYPGEKTQYF. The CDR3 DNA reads TGTGCCAGCAGCTTATATCCAGGGGAAAAGACCCAGTACTTC. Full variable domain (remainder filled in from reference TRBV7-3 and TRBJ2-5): GAGVSQTPSNKVTEKGKYVELRCDPISGHTALYWYRQSLGQGPEFLIYFQGTGAADDSGLPNDRFFAVRPEGSVSTLKIQRTERGDSAVYLCASSLYPGEKTQYFGPGTRLLVL.